The rows below give T cell receptor beta chains drawn from one sample of a study of T cells in Graves' hyperthyroidism and ophthalmopathy. Each CDR3 protein is one row after TCRdb ran MiXCR on the multiplex PCR reads. The data contain approximately 690,000 distinct CDR3 sequences, less than 25% of them seen just once; the ten biggest clones take up around a third. The sequencing sample was made of blood. These receptors were taken from a man under 40 with Graves' ophthalmopathy. CDR3s include the opening cysteine and the closing phenylalanine or tryptophan. The order of the fields is D gene, J gene, clone size, V gene, CDR3 DNA, CDR3 protein. The D gene is left open where the match is weak. The listing skips clone size in some rows; elsewhere it reads once, few, many or a size class.

D: -; J: TRBJ2-4; size: few; V: TRBV3-1; DNA: TGTGCCAGCAGCCAAGATGTGGCGACCGGGAACATTCAGTACTTC; CDR3: CASSQDVATGNIQYF
D: TRBD1; J: TRBJ1-6; size: -; V: TRBV6-5; DNA: TGTGCCAGCAGTTACTCGCGCACGGGGACAGCTCGCTTGAGTAATTCACCCCTCCACTTT; CDR3: CASSYSRTGTARLSNSPLHF
D: TRBD2; J: TRBJ2-5; size: -; V: TRBV6-2/TRBV6-3; DNA: TGTGCCAGCAGTTACTCTGCTAGCGGGAGGGCCGTAGGTGAGACCCAGTACTTC; CDR3: CASSYSASGRAVGETQYF
D: -; J: TRBJ2-2; size: -; V: TRBV20-1; DNA: TGCAGTGCAGGCCTCAGGGCTCTGAACACCGGGGAGCTGTTTTTT; CDR3: CSAGLRALNTGELFF
D: TRBD1; J: TRBJ2-7; size: few; V: TRBV7-8; DNA: TGTGCCAGCAGCTTAGAGGGAGGGACAGGGTTTTACGAGCAGTACTTC; CDR3: CASSLEGGTGFYEQYF
D: TRBD1; J: TRBJ1-2; size: -; V: TRBV7-9; DNA: TGTGCCAGCAGCCAGAGGGGGCTTGATGGCTACACCTTC; CDR3: CASSQRGLDGYTF
D: TRBD1; J: TRBJ2-5; size: -; V: TRBV10-3; DNA: TGTGCCGGAGAGATACACGGGACAGGCGACCGTGGGGAGACCCAGTACTTC; CDR3: CAGEIHGTGDRGETQYF
D: -; J: TRBJ1-1; size: -; V: TRBV6-1; DNA: TGTGCCAGCAGTGAATTATGGGGTCGCACTGAAGCTTTCTTT; CDR3: CASSELWGRTEAFF
D: -; J: TRBJ2-7; size: -; V: TRBV6-2/TRBV6-3; DNA: TGTGCCAGCAGCCAACCCCGGGCCTTATCCTACGAGCAGTACTTC; CDR3: CASSQPRALSYEQYF
D: -; J: TRBJ1-2; size: many; V: TRBV28; DNA: TGTGCCAGCAGTTTATACCCGACAGCGACGTACCTCTATGGCTACACCTTC; CDR3: CASSLYPTATYLYGYTF
D: -; J: TRBJ2-3; size: many; V: TRBV6-1; DNA: TGTGCCAGCAGAGTCAGAGGCACAGATACGCAGTATTTT; CDR3: CASRVRGTDTQYF
D: -; J: TRBJ1-6; size: -; V: TRBV11-1; DNA: TGTGCCAGCAGCCCCGCGAATTCACCCCTCCACTTT; CDR3: CASSPANSPLHF
D: -; J: TRBJ2-7; size: few; V: TRBV28; DNA: TGTGCCAGCAGTCCGCAAGCTTTGGGGATCGGCGAGCAGTACTTC; CDR3: CASSPQALGIGEQYF
D: TRBD2; J: TRBJ2-2; size: -; V: TRBV6-1; DNA: TGTGCCAGCAGTGAAGCCCCAGCGGGAGGGCCGGACACCAGGGAGCTGTTTTTT; CDR3: CASSEAPAGGPDTRELFF
D: TRBD1; J: TRBJ1-1; size: many; V: TRBV15; DNA: TGTGCCACCAGCAGAGAGTCCGCAGGGGGGCGATGGAACACTGAAGCTTTCTTT; CDR3: CATSRESAGGRWNTEAFF
D: TRBD2; J: TRBJ2-1; size: -; V: TRBV18; DNA: TGTGCCAGCTCACCTCACCCTAGCCAATCCGGGGGGGAGCAGTTCTTC; CDR3: CASSPHPSQSGGEQFF
D: -; J: TRBJ2-3; size: -; V: TRBV10-3; DNA: TGTGCCATCAGTGAAGCAGCGGAAACTAGCACAGATACGCAGTATTTT; CDR3: CAISEAAETSTDTQYF
D: -; J: TRBJ1-2; size: -; V: TRBV10-3; DNA: TGTGCCATCACGTCGGGGGGGGCGATCTATGGCTACACCTTC; CDR3: CAITSGGAIYGYTF
D: -; J: TRBJ1-4; size: few; V: TRBV15; DNA: TGTGCCACCAGCAGTGACGGAATTGGAAATGAAAAACTGTTTTTT; CDR3: CATSSDGIGNEKLFF
D: -; J: TRBJ2-1; size: few; V: TRBV14; DNA: TGTGCCAGCAGCTCATCCTCCGGGACACTTCAGTTCTTC; CDR3: CASSSSSGTLQFF
D: -; J: TRBJ2-5; size: -; V: TRBV29-1; DNA: TGCAGCGTCACCACCATCGGGGGGCCTAAAGAGACCCAGTACTTC; CDR3: CSVTTIGGPKETQYF
D: -; J: TRBJ2-1; size: -; V: TRBV30; DNA: TGTGCCTGGAGACTAGCTGGTTGGGGAACGTTCTTC; CDR3: CAWRLAGWGTFF